The present T cell receptor (beta chain) was sequenced within a study of cytomegalovirus exposure and HLA in healthy donors. The PCR had 60 Vbeta and 13 Jbeta primers. Profiled with immunoSEQ multiplex PCR; TCRdb holds only in-frame clones, not every one. The sample contains 150,000 to 200,000 clones, around 80% of which appear only once. The V gene lost 7 bases and the J gene lost 0 bases, with 13 bases spanning the gap. The CDR3 spans 15 residues. Germline loops: CDR1 MNHNS, CDR2 SASEGT. The sequencing input was PBMCs. J is TRBJ1-5 and V is TRBV6-1; D unclear. This sequence originates from a man aged 25 to 45 in good health and CMV-seronegative. As DNA, the CDR3 is TGTGCCAGCACCGAGATCCCGAATAGCAATCAGCCCCAGCATTTT. This sequence encodes CASTEIPNSNQPQHF.